This T cell receptor (beta chain) was identified during a study of blood T cell repertoires in COVID-19. Germline CDR1 is SGDLS and CDR2 is YYNGEE. The CDR3 totals 13 residues. The J segment lost 7 bases and the V segment lost 3 bases, leaving 4 bases of the junction unmatched. The count of this clone is one. Only in-frame clones appear in the TCRdb table, and some are missing; sequencing was by immunoSEQ multiplex PCR. This table holds 61,000 or so clones, just over 85% found once. V usage is TRBV9 and J usage is TRBJ2-3; TRBD2 aligns across 8 bases. The sequence was collected from a woman older than 75 with active COVID-19. Material for sequencing was peripheral blood. The CDR3 DNA sequence: TGTGCCAGCAGCGCTGGCGGGGGGAATACGCAGTATTTT. This gives the protein CASSAGGGNTQYF.